This TCR beta chain was captured in a study of cytomegalovirus exposure and HLA in healthy donors. PCR was performed using 60 Vbeta and 13 Jbeta primers. Clones were read by immunoSEQ multiplex PCR, and TCRdb kept only the in-frame ones, dropping some. The sample includes around 190,000 clones, 9.5% of them seen just once. This clone appeared a few times. The antigen is unknown. V was shortened by 5 bases and J by 3 bases, with 7 bases between the two germline ends. CDR3 length: 13 amino acids. The germline V gene has CDR1 MNHEY and CDR2 SVGAGI. Notes on the study in general: Earlier analysis found most TCR beta V segments productive about 87% or about 30% of the time. Most CMV-associated TCR beta chains were later found to appear HLA-restricted.

The chain joins TRBV6-5 to TRBJ2-2, with a tentative D call TRBD2 (5 bases). The receptor was derived from a woman younger than 45 in good health and CMV-seropositive. Sequencing was carried out using PBMCs. The CDR3 DNA follows: TGTGCCAGCAGTACGGACTACACCGGGGAGCTGTTTTTT. This translates into CASSTDYTGELFF.